The T cell receptor (beta chain) described here comes from a study of T cell responses to AZD1222 COVID-19 vaccine. Study-wide points: Baseline seropositivity characterized only six AZD1222 recipients. Clonal diversity was possibly underestimated, and the donors were mostly white British, with more females. An increase in Spike-specific TCR breadth and depth was observed after two AZD1222 doses. Within unmutated variant regions lay the reported targets of nearly half of spike-specific TCRs.

Measured with immunoSEQ multiplex PCR; TCRdb has only the in-frame clones, and not every one. The data contain some 150,000 clones, about 93% of them singletons. Germline values: CDR1 MNHEY, CDR2 SVGEGT. Trimming removed 4 bases at V and 1 base at J, with 7 bases between. This CDR3 contains 13 residues. In regard to this clone: Its antigen is as yet unknown.

The chain recombines TRBV6-2 or TRBV6-3 with TRBJ1-1; weak D call: TRBD1 (5 bases). The specimen comprised peripheral blood, sampled on day 0 of AZD1222 vaccination. The source is an adult in good health. CDR3 coding DNA: TGTGCCAGCAGTTCGACAGCGAACACTGAAGCTTTCTTT. This sequence encodes CASSSTANTEAFF.